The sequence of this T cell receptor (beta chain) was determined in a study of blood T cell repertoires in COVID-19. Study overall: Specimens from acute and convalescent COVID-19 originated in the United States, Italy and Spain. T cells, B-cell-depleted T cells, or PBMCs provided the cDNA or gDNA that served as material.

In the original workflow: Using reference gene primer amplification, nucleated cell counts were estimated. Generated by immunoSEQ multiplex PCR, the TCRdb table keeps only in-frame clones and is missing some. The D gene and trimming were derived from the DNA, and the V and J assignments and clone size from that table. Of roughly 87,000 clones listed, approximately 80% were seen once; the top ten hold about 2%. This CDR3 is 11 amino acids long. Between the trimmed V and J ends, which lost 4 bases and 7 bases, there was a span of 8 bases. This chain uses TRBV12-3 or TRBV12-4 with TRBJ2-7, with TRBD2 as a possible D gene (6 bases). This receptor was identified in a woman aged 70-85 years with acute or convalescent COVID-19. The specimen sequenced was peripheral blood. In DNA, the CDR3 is TGTGCCAGCAGTTGGGAGGTAGAGCAGTACTTC. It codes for CASSWEVEQYF.